The 18 T cell receptor beta chains listed next were all sequenced from one sample in a study of blood T cell repertoires in COVID-19. Repertoires were generated with immunoSEQ multiplex PCR, while TCRdb's copy carries only in-frame clones and drops some. The sample lists about 160,000 clones; over 65% were seen once. What was sequenced was PBMCs or T cells enriched from blood (not recorded which). Receptor source: a woman aged 45-65 years who had recovered from COVID-19.

The CDR3 reads CSVGGLGNTGELFF. CDR3 nucleotides: TGCAGCGTCGGGGGACTAGGGAACACCGGGGAGCTGTTTTTT. The chain recombines TRBV29-1 with TRBJ2-2, with 8 bases lining up with TRBD2. This CDR3 spans 14 amino acids. The J segment lost 1 base and the V segment lost 6 bases, leaving 4 bases of the junction unmatched. Per germline, CDR1 SQVTM and CDR2 ANQGSEA.

The chain recombines TRBV20-1 with TRBJ2-1, with D possibly TRBD2 on 6 matching bases. The CDR3 has 15 amino acids. The germline V and J ends were trimmed by 3 bases and 6 bases, with 18 bases remaining between them. Germline V CDR1 and CDR2: DFQATT, SNEGSKA (reference sequence). CDR3 nucleotides: TGCAGTGCTAGTAGAGGCGGGACCCTCGGCAATGAGCAGTTCTTC. Its translation: CSASRGGTLGNEQFF.

V is TRBV4-3 and J is TRBJ1-3; 10 nucleotides agree with TRBD1. The CDR3 is 16 residues long. The trim removed 1 base at V and 4 bases at J, leaving 4 bases unmatched. The germline V gene has CDR1 LGHNA and CDR2 YSLEER. The CDR3 reads CASSQGQGARGNTIYF. CDR3 nucleotide sequence: TGCGCCAGCAGCCAAGGACAGGGGGCAAGGGGAAACACCATATATTTT.

The chain combines TRBV30 with TRBJ1-5, with D unresolved. The CDR3 is made up of 17 amino acids. V was pared by 1 base and J by 0 bases, with 16 bases between. The germline gives CDR1 GTSNPN, CDR2 SVGIG (reference sequence). The DNA for the CDR3 is TGTGCCTGGAGTGCAGAGGGATCACTATATAGCAATCAGCCCCAGCATTTT. Protein: CAWSAEGSLYSNQPQHF.

This clone turned up a few times. The gene calls are TRBV18 and TRBJ1-1; D is possibly TRBD1 (5 bases). The CDR3 spans 11 residues. Germline V gene sequence: CDR1 KGHSH, CDR2 LQKENI. V shed 2 bases and J shed 10 bases, with 8 bases lying between them. The CDR3 bases are TGTGCCAGCTCACCAGGGGGGGGAGCTTTCTTT. Translated: CASSPGGGAFF.

This clone was found once. J is TRBJ1-5 and V is TRBV6-5; no clear D gene. CDR1 and CDR2 from the germline V gene are MNHEY and SVGAGI. Trimming pared 7 bases from V and 4 bases from J, leaving 17 bases between. The CDR3 covers 15 residues. CDR3 region: CASNLVGGGNQPQHF. In DNA form, the CDR3 reads TGTGCCAGCAATCTGGTGGGAGGAGGGAATCAGCCCCAGCATTTT.

The genes are TRBV19 and TRBJ2-2; TRBD1 is a possible D gene (5 bases). Germline assignment: CDR1 LNHDA and CDR2 SQIVND (reference sequence). Trimming pared 1 base from V and 5 bases from J, leaving 8 bases between. The CDR3 covers 14 residues. The chain's CDR3 is CASSIAGLTGELFF. The CDR3 DNA sequence: TGTGCCAGTAGTATAGCAGGGCTGACCGGGGAGCTGTTTTTT.

Concerning this clone itself: Other DNA sequences from this sample encode an identical CDR3 as well. The chain is built from TRBV7-2 and TRBJ2-1; D is unclear. Germline V CDR1 and CDR2: SGHTA, FQGNSA. The CDR3 runs 13 residues. V lost 0 bases to trimming and J lost 5 bases, with 5 bases between them. CDR3 residues: CASSLARDNEQFF. The CDR3 bases are TGTGCCAGCAGCTTAGCGCGAGACAATGAGCAGTTCTTC.

J is TRBJ1-1 and V is TRBV18; the D gene is possibly TRBD1 (5 bases). Germline V gene data show CDR1 as KGHSH and CDR2 as LQKENI. V shed 6 bases and J shed 4 bases, with 15 bases lying between them. The length of the CDR3 is 14 residues. CDR3 sequence (DNA): TGTGCCAGCTCCCGACGGGACGGGGGCACTGAAGCTTTCTTT. Translation: CASSRRDGGTEAFF.

This clone has a handful of counts. The chain recombines TRBV18 with TRBJ1-2; no clear D. This CDR3 is 13 amino acids long. Looked up from germline, CDR1 is KGHSH and CDR2 is LQKENI. The V and J ends lost 6 bases and 7 bases respectively, with 15 bases between them. CDR3 loop: CASSREREGGYTF. Written as DNA, the CDR3 is TGTGCCAGCTCGCGAGAACGGGAAGGTGGCTACACCTTC.

This clone appeared a few times. The chain employs TRBV19 and TRBJ1-1; possibly TRBD1 for D (5 bases). CDR3 size: 15 residues. CDR1 LNHDA and CDR2 SQIVND come from the germline V gene (reference sequence). Trimming removed 4 bases from V and 0 bases from J, with 12 bases in between. The CDR3 sequence is CASSRDGTMNTEAFF. CDR3 coding DNA: TGTGCCAGTAGTAGGGACGGGACTATGAACACTGAAGCTTTCTTT.

The rearrangement joins TRBV12-3 or TRBV12-4 to TRBJ2-5; D might be TRBD1 (5 bases). The CDR3 consists of 13 residues. With 8 bases removed from V and 2 bases from J, the gap between germline ends came to 12 bases. As DNA, the CDR3 is TGTGCCAGCCGCTTTGGGGCACAAGAGACCCAGTACTTC. Translation: CASRFGAQETQYF.

The chain has TRBV6-1 and TRBJ1-1, with D possibly being TRBD1 (6 bases). Per the germline V gene, CDR1 is MNHNS and CDR2 is SASEGT. The CDR3 is 13 residues long. Trimming took off 2 bases at V and 11 bases at J, with 15 bases between the two ends. Written as DNA, the CDR3 is TGTGCCAGCAGTGAACGGGGTGTGAGGGGGGCTTTCTTT. Translating it yields CASSERGVRGAFF.

J is TRBJ1-5 and V is TRBV7-9; no firm D call. V lost 4 bases, J lost 9 bases, and 10 bases lay in between. CDR3 length: 12 amino acids. Germline V gives CDR1 SEHNR, CDR2 FQNEAQ (reference sequence). The CDR3 spells CASSSPLGPQHF. The CDR3 coding sequence is TGTGCCAGCAGCTCGCCCCTAGGGCCCCAGCATTTT.

This clone was seen a handful of times. The rearrangement uses TRBV7-9 and TRBJ1-2; maybe TRBD1 (5 bases). V was clipped by 1 base and J by 7 bases, with 13 bases between them. The CDR3 contains 14 residues. Germline CDR1 SEHNR, CDR2 FQNEAQ (reference sequence). In DNA form, the CDR3 reads TGTGCCAGCAGCTTAGGAGAGGGAGGGGCTGGCTACACCTTC. Translating it yields CASSLGEGGAGYTF.

The gene calls are TRBV28 and TRBJ1-4; D possibly corresponds to TRBD1 (6 bases). Per germline, CDR1 MDHEN and CDR2 SYDVKM. V was pared by 10 bases and J by 4 bases, with 13 bases between. The CDR3 has 13 residues. The CDR3 nucleotides read TGTGCCACCGACGACAGGTATAATGAAAAACTGTTTTTT. Protein product: CATDDRYNEKLFF.

The genes are TRBV2 and TRBJ1-4; no definite D call. The CDR3 length is 13 residues. The germline V gene has CDR1 SNHLY and CDR2 FYNNEI. Trimming removed 8 bases at V and 2 bases at J, with 9 bases between. The chain's CDR3 is CASGGSTNEKLFF. The CDR3 coding sequence is TGTGCCAGCGGCGGGAGTACTAATGAAAAACTGTTTTTT.

The genes are TRBV7-8 and TRBJ1-1; maybe TRBD1 (5 bases). Germline V lookup: CDR1 SGHVS, CDR2 FQNEAQ. The V and J ends lost 1 base and 5 bases respectively, with 11 bases between them. The CDR3 has 14 residues. This CDR3 is CASSLEIGATEAFF. In nucleotides, the CDR3 is TGTGCCAGCAGCTTAGAAATAGGGGCGACTGAAGCTTTCTTT.